These 21 T cell receptor beta chains were sequenced from one sample in a study of cytomegalovirus exposure and HLA in healthy donors. Primers included in the PCR were 60 Vbeta and 13 Jbeta primers. The protocol was immunoSEQ multiplex PCR, while the TCRdb copy is restricted to in-frame clones and leaves out a portion. The repertoire holds 150,000 to 250,000 clones, 79% seen once, with around 1.6% in the top ten. Sequencing was carried out using PBMCs. The receptor set was obtained from a girl aged 10-17 years in good health and CMV-seropositive.

This chain connects TRBV7-9 to TRBJ2-1, with a possible D match to TRBD2 (6 bases). The CDR3 length is 14 residues. The germline V gene encodes CDR1 SEHNR and CDR2 FQNEAQ (reference sequence). Trimming left V 5 bases short and J 5 bases short, with 13 bases between. The CDR3 region has the DNA TGTGCCAGCAGCCCAGAGGACTACCACAATGAGCAGTTCTTC. Translation: CASSPEDYHNEQFF.

This clone was counted a single time. V usage is TRBV7-8 and J usage is TRBJ1-5; D is uncertain. The CDR3 runs 15 residues. V gave up 2 bases and J gave up 0 bases, with 8 bases separating them. The germline CDR1 and CDR2 sequences are SGHVS and FQNEAQ. CDR3 region: CASSLNTVSNQPQHF. The CDR3 coding sequence is TGTGCCAGCAGCTTAAACACAGTTAGCAATCAGCCCCAGCATTTT.

The chain recombines TRBV6-5 with TRBJ2-7; D is perhaps TRBD2 (7 bases). The V end was cut by 2 bases, the J end by 9 bases, with 17 bases between. Germline V CDR1 and CDR2: MNHEY, SVGAGI. This CDR3 has 14 amino acids. CDR3 in amino acids: CASSYRAGADGQYF. CDR3 sequence (DNA): TGTGCCAGCAGTTACCGGGCGGGGGCTGACGGGCAGTACTTC.

The chain uses TRBV2 and TRBJ2-7; TRBD1 aligns across 10 bases. Germline values: CDR1 SNHLY, CDR2 FYNNEI. The CDR3 runs 15 residues. V lost 4 bases and J lost 6; bases outside the gene matches: 9. The CDR3 region is CASSGGRDRGPEQYF. In nucleotides, the CDR3 is TGTGCCAGCAGTGGGGGCCGGGACAGGGGCCCCGAGCAGTACTTC.

The chain combines TRBV4-3 with TRBJ2-5; possibly TRBD1 for D (6 bases). V lost 0 bases and J 5 bases, leaving 13 bases between the germline ends. The germline V gene encodes CDR1 LGHNA and CDR2 YSLEER. CDR3 size: 15 residues. The CDR3: CASSQEYRVEETQYF. The CDR3 bases are TGCGCCAGCAGCCAAGAGTACAGGGTTGAGGAGACCCAGTACTTC.

The chain links TRBV5-4 to TRBJ2-1; 9 bases map to TRBD2. Per the germline V gene, CDR1 is SGHNT and CDR2 is YYREEE (reference sequence). This CDR3 is 15 amino acids long. V shed 1 base, J shed 10 bases, and the junction held 9 bases outside the gene matches. The CDR3 nucleotides read TGTGCCAGCAGCTTGCTCGCGGGGGGGGGTGAAGAGCAGTTCTTC. It translates to CASSLLAGGGEEQFF. The variable domain in full, with the rest retrieved from reference TRBV5-4 and TRBJ2-1, is ETGVTQSPTHLIKTRGQQVTLRCSSQSGHNTVSWYQQALGQGPQFIFQYYREEENGRGNFPPRFSGLQFPNYSSELNVNALELDDSALYLCASSLLAGGGEEQFFGPGTRLTVL.

The rearrangement links TRBV6-5 to TRBJ2-2, with TRBD1 as a possible D gene (6 bases). The germline V gene has CDR1 MNHEY and CDR2 SVGAGI. The CDR3 has 15 residues. The V and J ends lost 5 bases and 3 bases respectively, with 13 bases between them. CDR3 in amino acids: CASSRRQEYTGELFF. The DNA for the CDR3 is TGTGCCAGCAGTAGGAGACAGGAGTACACCGGGGAGCTGTTTTTT.

This chain links TRBV16 with TRBJ1-2; D gene uncertain. In germline, CDR1 is KGHSY, CDR2 FQNENV. This CDR3 contains 16 residues. Trimming cost V 7 bases and J 2 bases, with 20 bases left between them. The CDR3 spells CASTLPTAGINYGYTF. In DNA, the CDR3 is TGTGCCAGCACCCTCCCGACTGCTGGTATAAACTATGGCTACACCTTC. Variable domain in full (rest from reference TRBV16 and TRBJ1-2): GEEVAQTPKHLVRGEGQKAKLYCAPIKGHSYVFWYQQVLKNEFKFLISFQNENVFDETGMPKERFSAKCLPNSPCSLEIQATKLEDSAVYFCASTLPTAGINYGYTFGSGTRLTVV.

The chain recombines TRBV30 with TRBJ1-1; no reliable D call. Germline CDR1 is GTSNPN and CDR2 is SVGIG (reference sequence). Trimming removed 2 bases from V and 6 bases from J, with 19 bases in between. This CDR3 contains 15 residues. Written as DNA, the CDR3 is TGTGCCTGGAGTCCTTTCCCCCGACGGGAGGCTGAAGCTTTCTTT. Amino acid sequence: CAWSPFPRREAEAFF.

The rearrangement joins TRBV12-5 to TRBJ1-2; 7 bases agree with TRBD1. Trimming at V came to 0 bases and at J to 2 bases, leaving 3 bases not matched to a gene. CDR3 size: 15 residues. Germline CDR1 is LGHNT and CDR2 is FRNRAP. The CDR3 nucleotides are TGTGCTAGTGGTTTGGTACAGGGGATGAACTATGGCTACACCTTC. Translated, it gives CASGLVQGMNYGYTF.

The rearrangement uses TRBV11-2 and TRBJ2-5; no definite D call. Trimming removed 3 bases from V and 5 bases from J, with 13 bases in between. This CDR3 contains 14 residues. CDR1 is SGHAT and CDR2 is FQNNGV in the germline V gene. CDR3 sequence (DNA): TGTGCCAGCAGCTTCAGAGTGACATTGGAGACCCAGTACTTC. Translated, it gives CASSFRVTLETQYF.

V gene TRBV30 combines with J gene TRBJ2-7; 7 bases are a match to TRBD2. The CDR3 extends over 15 amino acids. The V segment lost 0 bases and the J segment 2 bases; nucleotides outside the gene matches: 7. Germline V gives CDR1 GTSNPN, CDR2 SVGIG (reference sequence). CDR3 amino acids: CAWSVAVAGAYEQYF. The CDR3 nucleotides read TGTGCCTGGAGTGTTGCCGTGGCGGGGGCCTACGAGCAGTACTTC. Full variable domain (rest looked up from reference TRBV30 and TRBJ2-7): SQTIHQWPATLVQPVGSPLSLECTVEGTSNPNLYWYRQAAGRGLQLLFYSVGIGQISSEVPQNLSASRPQDRQFILSSKKLLLSDSGFYLCAWSVAVAGAYEQYFGPGTRLTVT.

The chain recombines TRBV6-6 with TRBJ2-5; TRBD2 matches 8 bases. CDR3 length equals 13 residues. The ends lost 6 bases at V and 3 bases at J; junction bases unmatched: 3. Germline-derived CDR1 and CDR2 are MNHNY and SVGAGI (reference sequence). The CDR3 loop is CASRGLAKETQYF. The CDR3, as DNA: TGTGCCAGCAGAGGACTAGCAAAAGAGACCCAGTACTTC.

This clone was recorded once. J is TRBJ2-3 and V is TRBV4-3; D gene uncertain. Trimming removed 3 bases from V and 1 base from J, with 8 bases in between. The CDR3 has 14 amino acids. Germline V gene sequence: CDR1 LGHNA, CDR2 YSLEER. The CDR3 DNA is TGCGCCAGCAGCCAGAAAGAGGGCACAGATACGCAGTATTTT. It is translated as CASSQKEGTDTQYF.

The chain employs TRBV13 and TRBJ2-1; 9 nucleotides align to TRBD2. J lost 6 bases, V lost 5 bases, and 5 bases had no gene match. CDR3 length equals 14 residues. Germline values: CDR1 PRHDT, CDR2 FYEKMQ (reference sequence). CDR3 loop: CASSHGLAPNEQFF. In DNA form, the CDR3 reads TGTGCCAGCAGCCACGGACTAGCGCCCAATGAGCAGTTCTTC.

This chain joins TRBV7-2 and TRBJ2-5, with 13 bases lining up with TRBD2. Germline CDR1 SGHTA, CDR2 FQGNSA. CDR3 size: 16 residues. J was trimmed by 5 bases and V by 4 bases; bases with no gene match: 7. The CDR3 sequence: CASSSGGLAGSETQYF. In DNA form, the CDR3 reads TGTGCCAGCAGCTCGGGGGGACTAGCGGGGTCGGAGACCCAGTACTTC.

This sequence joins TRBV6-1 and TRBJ2-2; 12 nucleotides align to TRBD2. The CDR3 loop spans 15 amino acids. With V trimmed by 7 bases and J by 8 bases, 8 bases remained unmatched. CDR1 MNHNS and CDR2 SASEGT come from the germline V gene. CDR3 nucleotides: TGTGCCAGCACGGGACTAGCGGGTGCGAGGGGGGAGCTGTTTTTT. Its protein product is CASTGLAGARGELFF.

The genes are TRBV18 and TRBJ2-7; 8 positions match TRBD1. Germline V gene data show CDR1 as KGHSH and CDR2 as LQKENI. The CDR3 has 15 amino acids. V gave up 3 bases and J gave up 2 bases; unmatched junction bases: 6. The CDR3 here is CASSPTGQEAYEQYF. CDR3 sequence (DNA): TGTGCCAGCTCACCTACGGGACAGGAAGCCTACGAGCAGTACTTC. Full variable domain (outside the CDR3, taken from reference TRBV18 and TRBJ2-7): NAGVMQNPRHLVRRRGQEARLRCSPMKGHSHVYWYRQLPEEGLKFMVYLQKENIIDESGMPKERFSAEFPKEGPSILRIQQVVRGDSAAYFCASSPTGQEAYEQYFGPGTRLTVT.

V usage is TRBV6-1 and J usage is TRBJ2-1; 9 nucleotides agree with TRBD2. V shed 2 bases, J shed 7 bases, and the junction held 9 bases outside the gene matches. Germline V lookup: CDR1 MNHNS, CDR2 SASEGT. The CDR3 contains 16 residues. CDR3 nucleotides: TGTGCCAGCAGTGAAACTGGCGGGGGGGTATGGAATGAGCAGTTCTTC. Translation gives CASSETGGGVWNEQFF.

This sequence joins TRBV6-4 and TRBJ1-1; 10 bases agree with TRBD1. The ends lost 4 bases at V and 4 bases at J; junction bases unmatched: 3. Per the germline V gene, CDR1 is MRHNA and CDR2 is SNTAGT. CDR3 length equals 14 residues. DNA of the CDR3: TGTGCCAGCAGTGCCGGGACAGGGGCCACTGAAGCTTTCTTT. Translated, it gives CASSAGTGATEAFF.

This sequence joins TRBV5-4 and TRBJ1-2; 9 nucleotides align to TRBD1. Germline V gives CDR1 SGHNT, CDR2 YYREEE (reference sequence). The CDR3 runs 13 residues. With V trimmed by 2 bases and J by 6 bases, 2 bases remained unmatched. CDR3 region: CASSLTGGDGYTF. Here the CDR3 DNA reads TGTGCCAGCAGCTTAACAGGGGGCGATGGCTACACCTTC.